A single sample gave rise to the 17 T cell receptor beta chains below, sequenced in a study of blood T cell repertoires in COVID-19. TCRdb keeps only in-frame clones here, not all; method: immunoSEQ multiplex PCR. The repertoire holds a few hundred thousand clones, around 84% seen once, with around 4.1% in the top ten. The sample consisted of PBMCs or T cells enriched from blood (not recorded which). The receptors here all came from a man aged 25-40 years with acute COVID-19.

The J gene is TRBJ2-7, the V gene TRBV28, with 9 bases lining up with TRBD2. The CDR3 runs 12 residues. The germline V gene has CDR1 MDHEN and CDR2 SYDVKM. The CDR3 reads CATAGGTYEQYV. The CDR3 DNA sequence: TGTGCGACGGCGGGGGGGACCTACGAGCAGTACGTC.

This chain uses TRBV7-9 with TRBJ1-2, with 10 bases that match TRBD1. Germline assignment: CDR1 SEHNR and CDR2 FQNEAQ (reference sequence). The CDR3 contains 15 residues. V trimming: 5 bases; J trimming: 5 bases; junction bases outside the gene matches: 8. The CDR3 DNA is TGTGCCAGCAGCGTCGGACAGGGGGTCGGATATGGCTACACCTTC. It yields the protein CASSVGQGVGYGYTF.

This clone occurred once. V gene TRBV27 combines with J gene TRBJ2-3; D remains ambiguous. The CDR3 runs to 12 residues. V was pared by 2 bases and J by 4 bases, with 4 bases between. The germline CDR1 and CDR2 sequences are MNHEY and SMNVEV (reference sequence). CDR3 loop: CASSLRADTQYF. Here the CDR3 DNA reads TGTGCCAGCAGTTTACGGGCAGATACGCAGTATTTT.

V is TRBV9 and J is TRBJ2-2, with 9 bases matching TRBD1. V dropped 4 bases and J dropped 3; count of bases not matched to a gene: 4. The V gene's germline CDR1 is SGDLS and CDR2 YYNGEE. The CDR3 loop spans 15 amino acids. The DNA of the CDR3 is TGTGCCAGCAGCCTACAGGGGGCGTACACCGGGGAGCTGTTTTTT. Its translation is CASSLQGAYTGELFF. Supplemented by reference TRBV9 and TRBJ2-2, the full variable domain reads DSGVTQTPKHLITATGQRVTLRCSPRSGDLSVYWYQQSLDQGLQFLIQYYNGEERAKGNILERFSAQQFPDLHSELNLSSLELGDSALYFCASSLQGAYTGELFFGEGSRLTVL.

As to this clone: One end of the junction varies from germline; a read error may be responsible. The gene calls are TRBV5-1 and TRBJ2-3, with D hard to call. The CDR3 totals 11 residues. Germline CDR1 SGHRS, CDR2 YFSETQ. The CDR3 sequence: CASSYSDTQYF. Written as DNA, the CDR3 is TGTGCCAGCAGCTACTCAGATACGCAGTATTTT.

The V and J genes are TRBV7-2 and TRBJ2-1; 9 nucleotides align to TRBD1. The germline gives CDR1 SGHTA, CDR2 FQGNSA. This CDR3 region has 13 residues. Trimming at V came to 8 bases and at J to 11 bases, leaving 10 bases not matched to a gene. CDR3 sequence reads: CASGGQGHEQQFF. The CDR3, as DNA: TGTGCCAGCGGGGGACAGGGTCATGAACAGCAGTTCTTC.

The DNA for the CDR3 is TGTGCCAGCAGCTACCTGGCGGACAGGGGGGGCTATGGCTACACCTTC. It encodes CASSYLADRGGYGYTF. The chain has TRBV5-6 and TRBJ1-2, with 10 positions matching TRBD1. This CDR3 has 16 amino acids. In germline, CDR1 is SGHDT, CDR2 YYEEEE. Trimming at V came to 3 bases and at J to 4 bases, leaving 9 bases not matched to a gene.

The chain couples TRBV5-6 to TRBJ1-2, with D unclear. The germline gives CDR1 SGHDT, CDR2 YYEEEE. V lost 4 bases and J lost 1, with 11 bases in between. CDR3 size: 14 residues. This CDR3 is CASSVPGFNYGYTF. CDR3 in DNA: TGTGCCAGCAGCGTGCCGGGATTTAACTATGGCTACACCTTC. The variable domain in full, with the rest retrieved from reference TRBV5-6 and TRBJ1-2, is DAGVTQSPTHLIKTRGQQVTLRCSPKSGHDTVSWYQQALGQGPQFIFQYYEEEERQRGNFPDRFSGHQFPNYSSELNVNALLLGDSALYLCASSVPGFNYGYTFGSGTRLTVV.

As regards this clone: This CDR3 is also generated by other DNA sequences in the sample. The CDR3 protein is CASSLGQNYGYTF. CDR3 DNA sequence: TGTGCCAGCAGTTTAGGGCAGAACTATGGCTACACCTTC. V and J are TRBV12-3 or TRBV12-4 and TRBJ1-2; D not resolved. CDR3 size: 13 residues. Trimming removed 1 base from V and 2 bases from J, with 5 bases in between.

CDR3 sequence reads: CAWKSVPSPSGGYTF. In DNA form, the CDR3 reads TGTGCCTGGAAATCTGTCCCTTCCCCCTCGGGTGGCTACACCTTC. The J gene is TRBJ1-2, the V gene TRBV30; no clear D gene. CDR3 length: 15 amino acids. From germline, CDR1 is GTSNPN and CDR2 SVGIG (reference sequence). The V and J ends lost 4 bases and 7 bases respectively, with 22 bases between them. Together with reference TRBV30 and TRBJ1-2, the CDR3 gives the full variable domain: SQTIHQWPATLVQPVGSPLSLECTVEGTSNPNLYWYRQAAGRGLQLLFYSVGIGQISSEVPQNLSASRPQDRQFILSSKKLLLSDSGFYLCAWKSVPSPSGGYTFGSGTRLTVV.

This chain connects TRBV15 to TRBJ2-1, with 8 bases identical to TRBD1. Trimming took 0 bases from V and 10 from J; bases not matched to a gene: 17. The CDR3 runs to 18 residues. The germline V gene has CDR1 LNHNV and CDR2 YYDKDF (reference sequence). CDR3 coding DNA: TGTGCCACCAGCAGAGATCGAACAGGGGGACACGGTGGTAGGGAGCAGTTCTTC. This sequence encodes CATSRDRTGGHGGREQFF. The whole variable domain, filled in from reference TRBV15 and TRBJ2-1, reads DAMVIQNPRYQVTQFGKPVTLSCSQTLNHNVMYWYQQKSSQAPKLLFHYYDKDFNNEADTPDNFQSRRPNTSFCFLDIRSPGLGDTAMYLCATSRDRTGGHGGREQFFGPGTRLTVL.

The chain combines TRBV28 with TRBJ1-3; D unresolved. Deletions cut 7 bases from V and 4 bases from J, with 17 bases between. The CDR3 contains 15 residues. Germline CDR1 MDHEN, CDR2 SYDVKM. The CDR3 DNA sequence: TGTGCCAGCAAACCAAGGAGGGAGGGAGGAAACACCATATATTTT. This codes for CASKPRREGGNTIYF.

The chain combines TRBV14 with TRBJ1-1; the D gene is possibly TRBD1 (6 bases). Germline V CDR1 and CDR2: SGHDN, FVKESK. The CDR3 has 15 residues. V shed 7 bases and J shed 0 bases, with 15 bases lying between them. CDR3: CASTSRQVVNTEAFF. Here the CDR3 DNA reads TGTGCCAGCACCTCCCGACAGGTTGTGAACACTGAAGCTTTCTTT.

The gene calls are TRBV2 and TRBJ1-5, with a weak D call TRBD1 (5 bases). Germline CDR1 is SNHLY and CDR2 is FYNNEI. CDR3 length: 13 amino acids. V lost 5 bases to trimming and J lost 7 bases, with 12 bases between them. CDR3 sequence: CASSKQVHQPQHF. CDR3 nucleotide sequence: TGTGCCAGCAGTAAACAGGTACACCAGCCCCAGCATTTT.

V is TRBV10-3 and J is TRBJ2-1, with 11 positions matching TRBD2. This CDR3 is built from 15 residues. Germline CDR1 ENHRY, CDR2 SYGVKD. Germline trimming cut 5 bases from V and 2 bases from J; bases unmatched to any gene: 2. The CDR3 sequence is CAISQLAGAYNEQFF. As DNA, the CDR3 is TGTGCCATCAGTCAACTAGCGGGGGCCTACAATGAGCAGTTCTTC.

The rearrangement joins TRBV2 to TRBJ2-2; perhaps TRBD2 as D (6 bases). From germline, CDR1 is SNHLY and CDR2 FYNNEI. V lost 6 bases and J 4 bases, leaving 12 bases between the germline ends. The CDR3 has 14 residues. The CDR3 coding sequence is TGTGCCAGCAGAATTATTAGCGGCACCGGGGAGCTGTTTTTT. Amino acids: CASRIISGTGELFF. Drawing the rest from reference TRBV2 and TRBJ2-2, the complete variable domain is EPEVTQTPSHQVTQMGQEVILRCVPISNHLYFYWYRQILGQKVEFLVSFYNNEISEKSEIFDDQFSVERPDGSNFTLKIRSTKLEDSAMYFCASRIISGTGELFFGEGSRLTVL.

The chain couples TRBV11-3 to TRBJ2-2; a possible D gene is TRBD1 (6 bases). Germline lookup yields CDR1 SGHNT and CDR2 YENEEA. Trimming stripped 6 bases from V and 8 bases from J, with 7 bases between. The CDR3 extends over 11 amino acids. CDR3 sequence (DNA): TGTGCCAGCAGGGGGGCGGGGGAGCTGTTTTTT. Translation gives CASRGAGELFF.